This T cell receptor (beta chain) was found in a study of blood T cell repertoires in COVID-19. Across the study: T cells, B-cell-depleted T cells, or PBMCs provided the cDNA or gDNA that served as material.

Generated by immunoSEQ multiplex PCR, the TCRdb table keeps only in-frame clones and is missing some. Of just over 650,000 clones in the sample, 70% to 90% are singletons; the top ten hold more than 0.25%. What was sequenced was peripheral blood. This sequence originates from a woman between 18 and 29 years old with acute or convalescent COVID-19.

The CDR3 loop is CSVPGYTEAFF. The CDR3 DNA reads as TGCAGCGTCCCAGGGTACACTGAAGCTTTCTTT. This sequence joins TRBV29-1 and TRBJ1-1, with D tentatively TRBD1 (5 bases). Trimming removed 6 bases at V and 3 bases at J, with 8 bases between. The CDR3 is made up of 11 amino acids. CDR1 SQVTM and CDR2 ANQGSEA come from the germline V gene.